This T cell receptor (beta chain) was documented in a study of T-cell memory formation after mild COVID-19. On this clonotype: Its antigen is as yet unknown.

General study points: There were some responding clones in pre-infection memory, which suggested that cross-reactive memory had joined.

The CDR3 is 14 amino acids. The V gene end was trimmed by 2 bases and the J gene end by 1 base; junction bases not matched to a gene: 2. Germline-derived CDR1 and CDR2 are SGHNT and YYREEE (reference sequence). With constant-segment primers, 5'RACE yielded cDNA libraries of TCR alpha and TCR beta that carried sample barcodes and UMIs. TCRdb fed the 5' RACE reads into MiXCR, producing one record per CDR3 protein. The table lists 150,000 to 200,000 distinct CDR3 sequences, roughly 31% of them singletons. This chain links TRBV5-4 with TRBJ1-1, with 7 positions matching TRBD1. The sample taken for sequencing was PBMCs or a T cell subset sorted from them (not recorded which). This TCR was recovered from an adult woman who had mild COVID-19 (a few samples of this study predate the infection). Cell type and time point are not known. CDR3 bases: TGTGCCAGCAGCTTTGGACAGGAGAACACTGAAGCTTTCTTT. Its translation: CASSFGQENTEAFF.